Following are 27 T cell receptor beta chains from one sample sequenced in a study of neoadjuvant anti-PD-1 for oral cavity cancer. Sequencing was performed with immunoSEQ multiplex PCR; in TCRdb, only in-frame clones are kept and a portion is missing. Counted here are approximately 7,200 clones, roughly 50% occurring once; the ten biggest clones make up about 6.5%. Sample: tumor tissue, taken before nivolumab (anti-PD-1) treatment. All receptors derive from a person aged 35 to 85 with oral cavity squamous cell carcinoma.

CDR3 region: CASSSTYVTLGANEKLFF. Here the CDR3 DNA reads TGTGCCAGCAGTTCCACGTACGTCACTCTCGGGGCTAATGAAAAACTGTTTTTT. J is TRBJ1-4 and V is TRBV27; no clear D gene. The V and J ends lost 4 bases and 3 bases respectively, with 21 bases between them. Looked up from germline, CDR1 is MNHEY and CDR2 is SMNVEV (reference sequence). This CDR3 contains 18 residues.

The genes are TRBV6-1 and TRBJ1-3, with D hard to call. Looked up from germline, CDR1 is MNHNS and CDR2 is SASEGT. V dropped 5 bases and J dropped 4 bases, with 9 bases sitting between them. The CDR3 covers 13 residues. The chain's CDR3 is CASSTTVGNTIYF. CDR3 coding DNA: TGTGCCAGCAGTACGACCGTCGGAAACACCATATATTTT.

The CDR3 coding sequence is TGTGCCAGCAGCTCCTTGGCGGCCCCTTTTGAGACCCAGTACTTC. This encodes CASSSLAAPFETQYF. V usage is TRBV6-1 and J usage is TRBJ2-5; D call uncertain. CDR3 length equals 15 residues. Germline CDR1 and CDR2: MNHNS and SASEGT. The V end lost 6 bases, the J end lost 5 bases, and 19 bases lay between the germline ends.

By share of the sample, this clone is medium-sized. J is TRBJ2-5 and V is TRBV19, with no clear D. The germline CDR1 and CDR2 sequences are LNHDA and SQIVND (reference sequence). Trimming left V 1 base short and J 4 bases short, with 7 bases between. The CDR3 runs to 13 residues. Here the CDR3 DNA reads TGTGCCAGTAGTATAGCTCAGAGAGAGACCCAGTACTTC. Translated: CASSIAQRETQYF. Full variable domain (outside the CDR3, taken from reference TRBV19 and TRBJ2-5): DGGITQSPKYLFRKEGQNVTLSCEQNLNHDAMYWYRQDPGQGLRLIYYSQIVNDFQKGDIAEGYSVSREKKESFPLTVTSAQKNPTAFYLCASSIAQRETQYFGPGTRLLVL.

CDR3 sequence (DNA): TGTGCCATCAGTGCGGGAGTAGGCAATCAGCCCCAGCATTTT. It specifies CAISAGVGNQPQHF. The rearrangement joins TRBV10-3 to TRBJ1-5; D is unclear. From germline, CDR1 is ENHRY and CDR2 SYGVKD. This CDR3 spans 14 amino acids. Trimming cost V 4 bases and J 2 bases, with 9 bases left between them.

The J gene is TRBJ1-5, the V gene TRBV7-9, with no clear D. V was cut by 7 bases and J by 5 bases, with 12 bases left in between. There are 13 residues in the CDR3. CDR1 is SEHNR and CDR2 is FQNEAQ in the germline V gene (reference sequence). The CDR3 DNA follows: TGTGCCAGCAACTCGGGAGGTGATCAGCCCCAGCATTTT. It yields the protein CASNSGGDQPQHF.

V is TRBV18 and J is TRBJ1-1, with 7 bases matching TRBD1. Germline values: CDR1 KGHSH, CDR2 LQKENI. The CDR3 covers 14 residues. V was pared by 5 bases and J by 1 base, with 4 bases of the junction left unmatched. The CDR3, as DNA: TGTGCCAGCTCAAACGGGGACAGGAACACTGAAGCTTTCTTT. Protein: CASSNGDRNTEAFF.

This clone is a singleton in its sample. The chain has TRBV6-4 and TRBJ1-1; D call uncertain. The CDR3 has 14 residues. The V gene's germline CDR1 is MRHNA and CDR2 SNTAGT. V lost 10 bases, J lost 1 base, and 16 bases lay in between. The CDR3 DNA reads TGTGCCACCTCCCCTCATCCAGGGAACACTGAAGCTTTCTTT. Translation gives CATSPHPGNTEAFF.

This chain joins TRBV7-3 and TRBJ1-5, with 7 nucleotides matching TRBD1. V was clipped by 5 bases and J by 1 base; unmatched bases: 8. Per germline, CDR1 SGHTA and CDR2 FQGTGA. The CDR3 spans 16 residues. This CDR3 is CASSHLTGRSNQPQHF. The CDR3 bases are TGTGCCAGCAGCCACCTGACAGGGCGAAGCAATCAGCCCCAGCATTTT.

J is TRBJ2-4 and V is TRBV4-1; TRBD2 agrees at 10 bases. V trimming: 0 bases; J trimming: 0 bases; junction bases outside the gene matches: 5. The length of the CDR3 is 18 residues. The germline V gene has CDR1 MGHRA and CDR2 YSYEKL. In nucleotides, the CDR3 is TGCGCCAGCAGCCAAGACAGGACTAGCGGCCTAGCCAAAAACATTCAGTACTTC. Amino acids: CASSQDRTSGLAKNIQYF.

This clone turned up a few times. This chain connects TRBV2 to TRBJ2-7, with 9 bases aligning to TRBD2. Unmatched junction bases numbered 2, after V lost 5 bases and J lost 0 bases. Germline V gene sequence: CDR1 SNHLY, CDR2 FYNNEI. The CDR3 extends over 14 amino acids. This CDR3 is CASSTSGLSYEQYF. CDR3 in DNA: TGTGCCAGCAGTACTAGCGGGCTCTCCTACGAGCAGTACTTC. Drawing the rest from reference TRBV2 and TRBJ2-7, the complete variable domain is EPEVTQTPSHQVTQMGQEVILRCVPISNHLYFYWYRQILGQKVEFLVSFYNNEISEKSEIFDDQFSVERPDGSNFTLKIRSTKLEDSAMYFCASSTSGLSYEQYFGPGTRLTVT.

The chain employs TRBV27 and TRBJ2-7; D is possibly TRBD1 or TRBD2 (5 bases each). Germline V CDR1 and CDR2: MNHEY, SMNVEV (reference sequence). CDR3 length: 11 amino acids. The germline V and J ends were trimmed by 6 bases and 3 bases, with 6 bases remaining between them. The CDR3 loop reads CASRGVYEQYF. As DNA, the CDR3 is TGTGCCAGCAGGGGGGTCTACGAGCAGTACTTC.

This clone was recorded a few times. This sequence joins TRBV4-1 and TRBJ1-5; possible D gene TRBD1, 6 bases. CDR1 is MGHRA, CDR2 YSYEKL, per germline. V gave up 5 bases and J gave up 7 bases, with 18 bases separating them. The CDR3 is 15 amino acids. This CDR3 reads CASSDTTGSRQPQHF. The CDR3 nucleotides are TGCGCCAGCAGCGATACTACAGGGAGTCGGCAGCCCCAGCATTTT.

In DNA form, the CDR3 reads TGTGCCAGCAGTACCAGGACAGCAAACTATAATTCACCCCTCCACTTT. It specifies CASSTRTANYNSPLHF. The rearrangement uses TRBV27 and TRBJ1-6; D perhaps matches TRBD1 (6 bases). V was cut by 5 bases and J by 3 bases, with 14 bases left in between. Germline CDR1 reads MNHEY; CDR2 reads SMNVEV (reference sequence). The CDR3 is 16 residues long.

The chain employs TRBV19 and TRBJ1-6; D unresolved. CDR1 is LNHDA, CDR2 SQIVND, per germline (reference sequence). Trimming stripped 8 bases from V and 8 bases from J, with 13 bases between. This CDR3 contains 13 residues. For the CDR3, the DNA is TGTGCCAGTGGGAGGGAGACTCATTCACCCCTCCACTTT. It encodes CASGRETHSPLHF.

The V gene is TRBV4-2, the J gene TRBJ1-4, with 7 nucleotides matching TRBD1. The junction had 14 bases not matched to a gene; V was cut back by 3 bases and J by 7 bases. The germline V gene encodes CDR1 LGHNA and CDR2 YNFKEQ. The CDR3 runs to 17 residues. The CDR3 is CASSQEGWGQSFEKLFF. The CDR3 region has the DNA TGTGCCAGCAGCCAGGAAGGGTGGGGACAGTCTTTTGAAAAACTGTTTTTT.

A single count supports this clone. This chain connects TRBV30 to TRBJ1-2; 7 bases line up with TRBD1. The J segment lost 6 bases and the V segment lost 3 bases, leaving 4 bases of the junction unmatched. There are 12 residues in the CDR3. Germline CDR1 is GTSNPN and CDR2 is SVGIG (reference sequence). The CDR3 DNA reads TGTGCCTGGAGGACAGGGTCTAATGGCTACACCTTC. Translating it yields CAWRTGSNGYTF.

The chain employs TRBV5-1 and TRBJ2-4; D unclear. Germline assignment: CDR1 SGHRS and CDR2 YFSETQ. The V and J ends lost 5 bases and 5 bases respectively, with 14 bases between them. There are 14 residues in the CDR3. CDR3 in amino acids: CASRSTPGQNIQYF. In nucleotides, the CDR3 is TGCGCCAGCAGATCAACCCCAGGCCAAAACATTCAGTACTTC. The variable domain in full, with the rest retrieved from reference TRBV5-1 and TRBJ2-4, is KAGVTQTPRYLIKTRGQQVTLSCSPISGHRSVSWYQQTPGQGLQFLFEYFSETQRNKGNFPGRFSGRQFSNSRSEMNVSTLELGDSALYLCASRSTPGQNIQYFGAGTRLSVL.

This clone has just one count. This chain connects TRBV29-1 to TRBJ2-2, with TRBD2 matching over 8 bases. The ends lost 7 bases at V and 0 bases at J; junction bases unmatched: 10. CDR1 SQVTM and CDR2 ANQGSEA come from the germline V gene. The CDR3 runs to 16 residues. The CDR3 DNA reads TGCAGCGCCCTCGGGGGGGCAGGTTCGAACACCGGGGAGCTGTTTTTT. Translation: CSALGGAGSNTGELFF.

The chain uses TRBV6-1 and TRBJ2-6, with no clear D. Germline CDR1 and CDR2: MNHNS and SASEGT. The V and J ends lost 4 bases and 2 bases respectively, with 6 bases between them. The CDR3 covers 14 residues. The CDR3 bases are TGTGCCAGCAGTGGCCTCACTGGGGCCAACGTCCTGACTTTC. This encodes CASSGLTGANVLTF.

This rearrangement joins TRBV6-6 to TRBJ2-5; TRBD1 matches at 9 bases. This CDR3 is 15 amino acids long. The germline gives CDR1 MNHNY, CDR2 SVGAGI (reference sequence). V lost 5 bases, J lost 7 bases, and 11 bases stayed unmatched. This CDR3 reads CASSPPGTGTGTQYF. The CDR3 nucleotides are TGTGCCAGCAGTCCACCCGGGACAGGGACGGGGACCCAGTACTTC.

This clone was seen a handful of times. This chain uses TRBV5-1 with TRBJ2-5; 7 nucleotides agree with TRBD1. The germline V gene encodes CDR1 SGHRS and CDR2 YFSETQ. V lost 6 bases to trimming and J lost 3 bases; unmatched junction nucleotides: 8. The CDR3 covers 14 residues. The CDR3 nucleotides are TGCGCCAGCACCTCCTGGACAGGCAAAGAGACCCAGTACTTC. It yields the protein CASTSWTGKETQYF.

The rearrangement joins TRBV7-2 to TRBJ2-5, with 10 bases matching TRBD2. The CDR3 is 19 amino acids. The J segment lost 0 bases and the V segment lost 2 bases, leaving 12 bases of the junction unmatched. The germline V gene encodes CDR1 SGHTA and CDR2 FQGNSA. The CDR3 spells CASSLIPAVAGGDQETQYF. The CDR3 nucleotides read TGTGCCAGCAGCTTAATTCCGGCGGTAGCGGGGGGTGACCAAGAGACCCAGTACTTC.

This sequence joins TRBV29-1 and TRBJ2-2; D gene ambiguous. Trimming removed 0 bases from V and 1 base from J, with 6 bases in between. The CDR3 covers 14 residues. Germline V gene sequence: CDR1 SQVTM, CDR2 ANQGSEA. As DNA, the CDR3 is TGCAGCGTTGAAGATCATCGGAACACCGGGGAGCTGTTTTTT. Translation gives CSVEDHRNTGELFF.

The chain carries TRBV18 and TRBJ1-2; D is uncertain. The length of the CDR3 is 16 residues. Trimming shortened V by 3 bases and J by 6 bases, and 20 bases separated the two germline ends. CDR1 and CDR2 from the germline V gene are KGHSH and LQKENI. CDR3 sequence (DNA): TGTGCCAGCTCACCCTACCAACCCGGGAGGGCCGATGGCTACACCTTC. It codes for CASSPYQPGRADGYTF. Full variable domain (outside the CDR3, taken from reference TRBV18 and TRBJ1-2): NAGVMQNPRHLVRRRGQEARLRCSPMKGHSHVYWYRQLPEEGLKFMVYLQKENIIDESGMPKERFSAEFPKEGPSILRIQQVVRGDSAAYFCASSPYQPGRADGYTFGSGTRLTVV.

The CDR3 loop is CASSQRPTGADGNTIYF. In nucleotides, the CDR3 is TGCGCCAGCAGCCAGCGGCCCACGGGGGCTGACGGAAACACCATATATTTT. The chain is built from TRBV4-1 and TRBJ1-3, with a weak D call TRBD1 (6 bases). The CDR3 sequence is 17 residues long. V lost 3 bases, J lost 4 bases, and 19 bases lay in between. CDR1 is MGHRA, CDR2 YSYEKL, per germline.

V and J are TRBV7-8 and TRBJ2-1; D remains ambiguous. The V end was cut by 5 bases, the J end by 0 bases, with 11 bases between. The CDR3 totals 15 residues. The germline V gene encodes CDR1 SGHVS and CDR2 FQNEAQ. The CDR3, as DNA: TGTGCCAGCAGCCCGCGGCGGAGCTCCTACAATGAGCAGTTCTTC. Protein sequence: CASSPRRSSYNEQFF. Supplemented by reference TRBV7-8 and TRBJ2-1, the full variable domain reads GAGVSQSPRYKVAKRGQDVALRCDPISGHVSLFWYQQALGQGPEFLTYFQNEAQLDKSGLPSDRFFAERPEGSVSTLKIQRTQQEDSAVYLCASSPRRSSYNEQFFGPGTRLTVL.